This T cell receptor beta chain was sequenced in a study of control samples from healthy donors and cancer patients. This CDR3 is built from 15 residues. V dropped 1 base and J dropped 4 bases, with 12 bases sitting between them. Germline V gene data show CDR1 as LGHDT and CDR2 as YNNKEL (reference sequence). Produced via immunoSEQ multiplex PCR; TCRdb's table is partial and in-frame only. The table has about 190,000 clones, 90% to 95% seen once. The clonotype comes from a man aged 30 to 45 in good health. The chain employs TRBV3-1 (or the pseudogene TRBV3-2) and TRBJ2-3; D is unclear. The specimen sequenced was blood. CDR3 sequence: CASSQARVAADTQYF. The CDR3 DNA sequence: TGTGCCAGCAGCCAAGCTCGGGTTGCGGCAGATACGCAGTATTTT.